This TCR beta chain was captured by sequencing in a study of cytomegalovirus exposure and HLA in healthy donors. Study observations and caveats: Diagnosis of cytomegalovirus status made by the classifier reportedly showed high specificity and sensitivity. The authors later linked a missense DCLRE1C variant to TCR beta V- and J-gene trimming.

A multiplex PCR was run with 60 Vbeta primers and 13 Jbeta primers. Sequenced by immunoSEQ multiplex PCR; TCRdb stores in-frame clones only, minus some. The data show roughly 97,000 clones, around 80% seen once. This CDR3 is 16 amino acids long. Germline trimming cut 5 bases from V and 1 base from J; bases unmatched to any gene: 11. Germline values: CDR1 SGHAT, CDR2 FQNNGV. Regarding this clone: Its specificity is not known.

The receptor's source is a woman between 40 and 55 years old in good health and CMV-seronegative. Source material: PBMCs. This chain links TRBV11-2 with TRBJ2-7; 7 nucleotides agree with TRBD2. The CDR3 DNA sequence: TGTGCCAGCAGCCTTGTCTGGGAGGGAGCATCCTACGAGCAGTACTTC. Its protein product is CASSLVWEGASYEQYF. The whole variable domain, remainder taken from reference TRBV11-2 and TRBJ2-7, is EAGVAQSPRYKIIEKRQSVAFWCNPISGHATLYWYQQILGQGPKLLIQFQNNGVVDDSQLPKDRFSAERLKGVDSTLKIQPAKLEDSAVYLCASSLVWEGASYEQYFGPGTRLTVT.